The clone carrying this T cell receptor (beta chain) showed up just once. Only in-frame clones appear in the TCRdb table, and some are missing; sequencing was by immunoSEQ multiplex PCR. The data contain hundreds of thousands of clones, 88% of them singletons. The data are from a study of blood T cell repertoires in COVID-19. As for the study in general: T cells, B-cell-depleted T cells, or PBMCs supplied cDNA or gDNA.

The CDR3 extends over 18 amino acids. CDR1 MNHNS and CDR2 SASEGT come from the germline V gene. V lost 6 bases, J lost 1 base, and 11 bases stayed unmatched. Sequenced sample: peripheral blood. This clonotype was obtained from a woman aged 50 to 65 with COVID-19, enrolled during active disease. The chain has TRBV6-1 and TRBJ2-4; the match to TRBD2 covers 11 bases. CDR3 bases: TGTGCCAGCAGGGAACCGTTGACTAGCGGGGTGGCCAAAAACATTCAGTACTTC. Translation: CASREPLTSGVAKNIQYF.